The 12 T cell receptor beta chains below were found in one sample sequenced in a study of T cells in Graves' hyperthyroidism and ophthalmopathy. The CDR3 regions of TCR beta were amplified from RNA transcripts. HTBI primers drove first-round RT-PCR of the TCR CDR3. Each CDR3 protein is one row after TCRdb ran MiXCR on the multiplex PCR reads. The data show about 410,000 distinct CDR3 sequences, approximately 14% seen once. The sequencing input was blood. Receptor source: a woman in her twenties or thirties with Graves' ophthalmopathy.

At least ten counts were recorded for this clonotype. This chain joins TRBV27 and TRBJ2-7, with TRBD1 matching over 7 bases. The CDR3 has 14 residues. Trimming at V came to 3 bases and at J to 5 bases, leaving 7 bases not matched to a gene. Per the germline V gene, CDR1 is MNHEY and CDR2 is SMNVEV (reference sequence). The CDR3 reads CASSFTGAKDEQYF. The DNA of the CDR3 is TGTGCCAGCAGTTTCACAGGGGCTAAAGACGAGCAGTACTTC.

This clonotype was recorded a few times. This chain connects TRBV6-1 to TRBJ1-6, with D hard to call. This CDR3 has 17 residues. The V gene's germline CDR1 is MNHNS and CDR2 SASEGT. V was trimmed by 3 bases and J by 5 bases, leaving 17 bases between them. CDR3: CASSDGHRILDNSPLHF. CDR3 sequence (DNA): TGTGCCAGCAGTGATGGTCATAGGATTTTAGATAATTCACCCCTCCACTTT.

This clonotype has a count of ten or more. The chain couples TRBV28 to TRBJ2-2; a possible D gene is TRBD1 (6 bases). CDR1 and CDR2 (germline): MDHEN, SYDVKM. The CDR3 sequence is 13 residues long. Trimming left V 4 bases short and J 5 bases short, with 8 bases between. The CDR3 sequence: CASSWGRTGELFF. The CDR3 DNA sequence: TGTGCCAGCAGTTGGGGGCGGACCGGGGAGCTGTTTTTT.

This clonotype was recorded at least ten times. The chain uses TRBV7-2 and TRBJ1-5; 7 nucleotides line up with TRBD1. With V trimmed by 5 bases and J by 5 bases, 9 bases remained unmatched. The CDR3 runs to 15 residues. Germline V lookup: CDR1 SGHTA, CDR2 FQGNSA. The CDR3 loop is CASSPTTGEYQPQHF. DNA for the CDR3: TGTGCCAGCAGCCCAACTACAGGGGAATATCAGCCCCAGCATTTT.

This clonotype has a handful of counts. The chain has TRBV6-1 and TRBJ2-4; 7 nucleotides agree with TRBD1. V lost 5 bases to trimming and J lost 0 bases; unmatched junction nucleotides: 13. Germline V gene data show CDR1 as MNHNS and CDR2 as SASEGT. This CDR3 spans 18 amino acids. The CDR3 reads CASSRGQGGLLAKNIQYF. In DNA form, the CDR3 reads TGTGCCAGCAGTAGGGGGCAGGGTGGATTACTAGCCAAAAACATTCAGTACTTC.

This clonotype was detected many times. The V call is TRBV5-1, the J call TRBJ1-5; no clear D gene. With 0 bases removed from V and 9 bases from J, the gap between germline ends came to 10 bases. This CDR3 is built from 13 residues. Germline CDR1 and CDR2: SGHRS and YFSETQ. The CDR3 here is CASSLAGNRPQHF. In nucleotides, the CDR3 is TGCGCCAGCAGCTTGGCCGGCAACCGGCCCCAGCATTTT.

This clonotype was seen ten or more times. V gene TRBV5-8 combines with J gene TRBJ1-5; no firm D call. Trimming shortened V by 3 bases and J by 7 bases, and 8 bases separated the two germline ends. Germline V gene data show CDR1 as SGHTS and CDR2 as YDEGEE. This CDR3 is 12 amino acids long. DNA of the CDR3: TGTGCCAGCAGCTCTTATGGCCAGCCCCAGCATTTT. Translating it yields CASSSYGQPQHF.

The chain couples TRBV20-1 to TRBJ2-2; D is possibly TRBD1 (7 bases). The germline V gene encodes CDR1 DFQATT and CDR2 SNEGSKA (reference sequence). Trimming cost V 0 bases and J 8 bases, with 19 bases left between them. There are 16 residues in the CDR3. The CDR3 spells CSARDPTGAGTGELFF. The CDR3 DNA follows: TGCAGTGCTAGAGATCCCACAGGGGCGGGGACGGGGGAGCTGTTTTTT.

This clonotype was counted between two and nine times. This chain connects TRBV20-1 to TRBJ1-2; perhaps TRBD1 as D (5 bases). V lost 6 bases to trimming and J lost 4 bases, with 12 bases between them. This CDR3 comprises 12 residues. CDR1 and CDR2 from the germline V gene are DFQATT and SNEGSKA (reference sequence). Here the CDR3 reads CSALVTGYGYTF. The CDR3 DNA is TGCAGTGCGTTAGTTACAGGCTATGGCTACACCTTC.

At least ten counts were recorded for this clonotype. The chain links TRBV20-1 to TRBJ1-5; D is unclear. This CDR3 contains 14 residues. Germline lookup yields CDR1 DFQATT and CDR2 SNEGSKA (reference sequence). V lost 3 bases and J 0 bases, leaving 9 bases between the germline ends. CDR3 loop: CSASGQNSNQPQHF. In DNA, the CDR3 is TGCAGTGCTAGTGGCCAGAATAGCAATCAGCCCCAGCATTTT.

This clonotype was found many times. The chain has TRBV7-2 and TRBJ2-3; 11 bases align to TRBD2. Germline CDR1 SGHTA, CDR2 FQGNSA. Trimming took 3 bases from V and 5 from J; bases not matched to a gene: 10. The CDR3 has 17 amino acids. CDR3 in amino acids: CASSFSGSGGAVDTQYF. In DNA form, the CDR3 reads TGTGCCAGCAGCTTCAGCGGTAGCGGGGGGGCCGTAGATACGCAGTATTTT.

This clonotype was detected only a few times. The chain links TRBV12-3 or TRBV12-4 to TRBJ2-1; D is uncertain. The CDR3 is 15 amino acids. With 6 bases removed from V and 8 bases from J, the gap between germline ends came to 20 bases. CDR3 sequence (DNA): TGTGCCAGCAGCCATGGACCCTCAAATTGGGATGAGCAGTTCTTC. Protein product: CASSHGPSNWDEQFF.